The T cell receptor beta chain described here comes from a study of immune reconstitution after stem cell transplant in scleroderma. TCRdb ran MiXCR on the RT-PCR reads and lists one entry per CDR3 protein. The table has roughly 980 distinct CDR3 sequences, just under 9.5% seen once. Trimming removed 2 bases from V and 1 base from J; junction bases left unmatched: 3. Germline V lookup: CDR1 SGHRS, CDR2 YFSETQ. CDR3 size: 15 residues. Relative to its sample, this clonotype is medium-sized. This receptor was obtained from a male donor with systemic sclerosis. The rearrangement joins TRBV5-1 to TRBJ1-1; 9 positions match TRBD1. This specimen was acquired before or after autologous hematopoietic stem cell transplantation (not recorded which). This CDR3 is CASSFGQGKNTEAFF. In nucleotides, the CDR3 is TGCGCCAGCAGCTTCGGACAGGGGAAGAACACTGAAGCTTTCTTT.